Following are 31 T cell receptor beta chains from one sample sequenced in a study of cytomegalovirus exposure and HLA in healthy donors. The PCR contained 60 Vbeta and 13 Jbeta primers. Profiled with immunoSEQ multiplex PCR; TCRdb holds only in-frame clones, not every one. The sample includes some 110,000 clones, approximately 71% seen only once; the top ten take roughly 2.5%. The sample taken for sequencing was PBMCs. Receptor source: a man aged 35-49 years in good health and CMV-seronegative.

The rearrangement joins TRBV10-2 to TRBJ1-5, with TRBD1 as a possible D gene (6 bases). CDR3 length: 14 amino acids. V was clipped by 6 bases and J by 4 bases, with 13 bases between them. Germline V gene sequence: CDR1 WSHSY, CDR2 SAAADI. The CDR3 DNA is TGCGCCAGCAGGCTGGGACAAGGGAATCAGCCCCAGCATTTT. Its translation: CASRLGQGNQPQHF.

This rearrangement joins TRBV5-1 to TRBJ2-7, with 9 bases identical to TRBD1. This CDR3 is built from 14 residues. V was pared by 4 bases and J by 3 bases, with 5 bases of the junction left unmatched. The V gene's germline CDR1 is SGHRS and CDR2 YFSETQ. CDR3 loop: CASSTGQGYYEQYF. The CDR3 DNA follows: TGCGCCAGCAGCACGGGACAGGGCTACTACGAGCAGTACTTC.

This clone has just a few counts. This chain uses TRBV2 with TRBJ2-5; 10 nucleotides agree with TRBD1. After removal of 3 bases from V and 9 bases from J, the junction contained 13 bases not matched to a gene. Germline V gene data show CDR1 as SNHLY and CDR2 as FYNNEI. The CDR3 totals 16 residues. The CDR3 region is CASSEGDRGLPKAQYF. The CDR3 nucleotides are TGTGCCAGCAGTGAGGGGGACAGGGGCCTGCCTAAGGCCCAGTACTTC. Based on the CDR3 plus reference TRBV2 and TRBJ2-5, the full variable domain is EPEVTQTPSHQVTQMGQEVILRCVPISNHLYFYWYRQILGQKVEFLVSFYNNEISEKSEIFDDQFSVERPDGSNFTLKIRSTKLEDSAMYFCASSEGDRGLPKAQYFGPGTRLLVL.

V usage is TRBV9 and J usage is TRBJ1-3, with D hard to call. V was shortened by 0 bases and J by 8 bases, with 15 bases between the two germline ends. The germline V gene encodes CDR1 SGDLS and CDR2 YYNGEE. This CDR3 spans 15 amino acids. CDR3 sequence reads: CASSVVPSTWDTIYF. In DNA, the CDR3 is TGTGCCAGCAGCGTAGTTCCTAGTACATGGGACACCATATATTTT.

The CDR3 DNA is TGTGCCAGCAGCCAAGATGCCAACAGGGGCCTGAACACTGAAGCTTTCTTT. This encodes CASSQDANRGLNTEAFF. This rearrangement joins TRBV4-2 to TRBJ1-1; 7 bases fit TRBD1. The CDR3 loop spans 17 amino acids. CDR1 is LGHNA, CDR2 YNFKEQ, per germline. With 0 bases clipped from V and 0 bases from J, the junction kept 7 bases outside the gene matches.

The chain has TRBV5-1 and TRBJ2-7; 7 nucleotides align to TRBD1. CDR1 and CDR2 from the germline V gene are SGHRS and YFSETQ. The CDR3 totals 13 residues. The ends lost 5 bases at V and 0 bases at J; junction bases unmatched: 2. CDR3 amino acids: CASRTGNSYEQYF. The CDR3 DNA is TGCGCCAGCAGGACAGGGAACTCCTACGAGCAGTACTTC. Full variable domain (missing parts from reference TRBV5-1 and TRBJ2-7): KAGVTQTPRYLIKTRGQQVTLSCSPISGHRSVSWYQQTPGQGLQFLFEYFSETQRNKGNFPGRFSGRQFSNSRSEMNVSTLELGDSALYLCASRTGNSYEQYFGPGTRLTVT.

This rearrangement joins TRBV7-2 to TRBJ2-5; 10 nucleotides line up with TRBD2. The germline V gene has CDR1 SGHTA and CDR2 FQGNSA. The CDR3 is made up of 14 amino acids. V trimming: 5 bases; J trimming: 4 bases; junction bases outside the gene matches: 4. The CDR3 reads CASSPGLALETQYF. The CDR3 nucleotides are TGTGCCAGCAGCCCGGGACTAGCGTTAGAGACCCAGTACTTC.

The chain combines TRBV11-2 with TRBJ2-3; D gene uncertain. With 0 bases removed from V and 2 bases from J, the gap between germline ends came to 3 bases. The CDR3 has 13 residues. Germline CDR1 is SGHAT and CDR2 is FQNNGV. The CDR3 coding sequence is TGTGCCAGCAGCTTAGACCACACAGATACGCAGTATTTT. It is translated as CASSLDHTDTQYF.

V gene TRBV2 combines with J gene TRBJ2-2; tentative D call: TRBD1 (5 bases). CDR1 is SNHLY, CDR2 FYNNEI, per germline. Trimming stripped 2 bases from V and 6 bases from J, with 10 bases between. The CDR3 runs to 14 residues. CDR3 sequence reads: CASSELDRAGELFF. The CDR3 region has the DNA TGTGCCAGCAGTGAACTAGACAGAGCCGGGGAGCTGTTTTTT.

This chain joins TRBV14 and TRBJ2-2, with D perhaps matching TRBD1 (6 bases). V was clipped by 5 bases and J by 2 bases, with 18 bases between them. This CDR3 has 17 amino acids. In germline, CDR1 is SGHDN, CDR2 FVKESK. This CDR3 is CASSKRPDRINTGELFF. As DNA, the CDR3 is TGTGCCAGCAGCAAGAGACCGGACAGAATTAACACCGGGGAGCTGTTTTTT.

The chain couples TRBV13 to TRBJ2-2; 7 bases are shared with TRBD1. CDR3 length equals 13 residues. The junction had 2 bases not matched to a gene; V was cut back by 5 bases and J by 5 bases. Germline V gene lookup returns CDR1 PRHDT and CDR2 FYEKMQ (reference sequence). The CDR3 bases are TGTGCCAGCAGCAAACAGGGGACCGGGGAGCTGTTTTTT. This encodes CASSKQGTGELFF.

The chain recombines TRBV30 with TRBJ1-2; weak D call: TRBD1 (5 bases). Trimming took off 4 bases at V and 2 bases at J, with 8 bases between the two ends. The CDR3 consists of 12 residues. Germline V gene lookup returns CDR1 GTSNPN and CDR2 SVGIG (reference sequence). The chain's CDR3 is CAWKRGNYGYTF. CDR3 nucleotides: TGTGCCTGGAAGCGGGGCAACTATGGCTACACCTTC.

The V and J genes are TRBV2 and TRBJ2-7; the match to TRBD2 covers 13 bases. Germline V CDR1 and CDR2: SNHLY, FYNNEI. V lost 6 bases, J lost 2 bases, and 1 base stayed unmatched. This CDR3 is built from 14 residues. Here the CDR3 reads CASSGLAGAYEQYF. CDR3 bases: TGTGCCAGCAGCGGACTAGCGGGGGCCTACGAGCAGTACTTC.

In its sample, this clone was seen a few times. The gene calls are TRBV7-2 and TRBJ1-4; maybe TRBD1 (5 bases). Deletions cut 6 bases from V and 7 bases from J, with 15 bases between. This CDR3 spans 14 amino acids. CDR1 and CDR2 (germline): SGHTA, FQGNSA. The DNA for the CDR3 is TGTGCCAGCAGTCTTCCCGGGGGTTTTGAAAAACTGTTTTTT. Protein product: CASSLPGGFEKLFF.

This chain joins TRBV6-6 and TRBJ2-4; 8 nucleotides agree with TRBD2. With 2 bases clipped from V and 2 bases from J, the junction kept 2 bases outside the gene matches. CDR1 MNHNY and CDR2 SVGAGI come from the germline V gene (reference sequence). CDR3 length: 15 amino acids. CDR3 sequence: CASSYPGGPKNIQYF. The CDR3 DNA follows: TGTGCCAGCAGTTACCCGGGGGGGCCCAAAAACATTCAGTACTTC.

This sequence joins TRBV28 and TRBJ2-7; TRBD2 is a possible D gene (5 bases). The germline V gene has CDR1 MDHEN and CDR2 SYDVKM. This CDR3 comprises 10 residues. V was cut by 8 bases and J by 3 bases, with 5 bases left in between. The CDR3 sequence: CASGSYEQYF. In nucleotides, the CDR3 is TGTGCCAGCGGGAGCTACGAGCAGTACTTC.

The chain links TRBV5-1 to TRBJ1-2; D might be TRBD1 (5 bases). V lost 4 bases and J 2 bases, leaving 9 bases between the germline ends. From germline, CDR1 is SGHRS and CDR2 YFSETQ. The CDR3 spans 13 residues. CDR3 protein: CASSRGGNYGYTF. The CDR3 DNA is TGCGCCAGCAGCCGGGGGGGGAACTATGGCTACACCTTC.

This chain connects TRBV4-2 to TRBJ1-2; maybe TRBD1 (5 bases). Trimming left V 0 bases short and J 4 bases short, with 12 bases between. The CDR3 covers 15 residues. Germline CDR1 is LGHNA and CDR2 is YNFKEQ. The CDR3 sequence: CASSQDGAGAYGYTF. CDR3 DNA sequence: TGTGCCAGCAGCCAAGATGGGGCAGGTGCCTATGGCTACACCTTC.

The chain uses TRBV7-6 and TRBJ2-5; 7 nucleotides match TRBD2. The germline V gene encodes CDR1 SGHVS and CDR2 FNYEAQ. V lost 0 bases and J lost 11; bases outside the gene matches: 6. The CDR3 length is 13 residues. This chain's CDR3 is CASSLAVSGEQYF. As DNA, the CDR3 is TGTGCCAGCAGCTTAGCGGTCAGCGGGGAACAGTACTTC.

The V and J genes are TRBV16 and TRBJ1-6, with TRBD1 as a possible D gene (5 bases). Germline V CDR1 and CDR2: KGHSY, FQNENV. V was cut by 4 bases and J by 6 bases, with 13 bases left in between. This CDR3 has 15 amino acids. DNA for the CDR3: TGTGCCAGCAGCCTGTCCTCAGGGCCTAATTCACCCCTCCACTTT. It yields the protein CASSLSSGPNSPLHF.

The chain uses TRBV5-4 and TRBJ1-1; the match to TRBD1 covers 7 bases. In germline, CDR1 is SGHNT, CDR2 YYREEE (reference sequence). The ends lost 3 bases at V and 1 base at J; junction bases unmatched: 6. The CDR3 extends over 15 amino acids. The CDR3 protein is CASSSKTGRNTEAFF. In DNA, the CDR3 is TGTGCCAGCAGCTCCAAGACAGGGAGGAACACTGAAGCTTTCTTT.

The J gene is TRBJ1-1, the V gene TRBV27; weak D call: TRBD1 (5 bases). V shed 3 bases and J shed 4 bases, with 12 bases lying between them. Germline V lookup: CDR1 MNHEY, CDR2 SMNVEV (reference sequence). This CDR3 has 14 amino acids. Here the CDR3 DNA reads TGTGCCAGCAGTTTGGGGGGAGTGGGCACTGAAGCTTTCTTT. Translating it yields CASSLGGVGTEAFF.

The sample holds a few counts of this clone. The chain recombines TRBV5-4 with TRBJ1-1, with 8 positions matching TRBD1. This CDR3 spans 14 amino acids. Germline V gene data show CDR1 as SGHNT and CDR2 as YYREEE (reference sequence). The V segment lost 0 bases and the J segment 6 bases; nucleotides outside the gene matches: 4. CDR3 protein: CASSLEQGAAEAFF. The DNA of the CDR3 is TGTGCCAGCAGCTTGGAGCAGGGGGCGGCTGAAGCTTTCTTT.

The rearrangement joins TRBV4-2 to TRBJ1-1; weak D call: TRBD1 (5 bases). The germline V and J ends were trimmed by 1 base and 5 bases, with 17 bases remaining between them. The V gene's germline CDR1 is LGHNA and CDR2 YNFKEQ. There are 16 residues in the CDR3. CDR3 loop: CASSQAQGEARTEAFF. CDR3 in DNA: TGTGCCAGCAGCCAAGCCCAGGGTGAGGCGAGAACTGAAGCTTTCTTT.

The genes are TRBV10-3 and TRBJ2-5, with 7 bases aligning to TRBD1. After removal of 6 bases from V and 2 bases from J, the junction contained 6 bases not matched to a gene. The germline gives CDR1 ENHRY, CDR2 SYGVKD. The CDR3 covers 14 residues. In nucleotides, the CDR3 is TGTGCCATCAGCTTAACAGGGGATCAAGAGACCCAGTACTTC. This encodes CAISLTGDQETQYF.

This clone came up a few times. This chain joins TRBV7-3 and TRBJ2-2, with D hard to call. The CDR3 is 13 amino acids. Germline-derived CDR1 and CDR2 are SGHTA and FQGTGA. Trimming removed 3 bases from V and 5 bases from J, with 7 bases in between. CDR3 loop: CASSFTGTGELFF. CDR3 coding DNA: TGTGCCAGCAGCTTCACGGGTACCGGGGAGCTGTTTTTT. The variable domain in full, completed from reference TRBV7-3 and TRBJ2-2, reads GAGVSQTPSNKVTEKGKYVELRCDPISGHTALYWYRQSLGQGPEFLIYFQGTGAADDSGLPNDRFFAVRPEGSVSTLKIQRTERGDSAVYLCASSFTGTGELFFGEGSRLTVL.

In this sample, this clone turned up once. The genes are TRBV6-5 and TRBJ2-7, with 7 bases that match TRBD1. This CDR3 comprises 15 residues. Germline V gene lookup returns CDR1 MNHEY and CDR2 SVGAGI. With V trimmed by 0 bases and J by 5 bases, 7 bases remained unmatched. The chain's CDR3 is CASSYSYRGLHEQYF. CDR3 nucleotides: TGTGCCAGCAGTTACTCTTACAGGGGTCTTCACGAGCAGTACTTC.

This chain uses TRBV6-1 with TRBJ1-1; D might be TRBD1 (5 bases). The V end lost 4 bases, the J end lost 0 bases, and 9 bases lay between the germline ends. The germline gives CDR1 MNHNS, CDR2 SASEGT. The CDR3 has 14 residues. The CDR3 bases are TGTGCCAGCAGTGTAGGAGGGGTGAACACTGAAGCTTTCTTT. This codes for CASSVGGVNTEAFF.

The chain couples TRBV28 to TRBJ2-5, with D possibly matching TRBD1 (6 bases). The CDR3 loop spans 19 amino acids. Germline V lookup: CDR1 MDHEN, CDR2 SYDVKM. Trimming removed 4 bases from V and 3 bases from J, with 27 bases in between. The CDR3 coding sequence is TGTGCCAGCAGTTCCTTTCTGACAGGTCCTTTATCGGCCGAAGAGACCCAGTACTTC. It translates to CASSSFLTGPLSAEETQYF.

The rearrangement joins TRBV7-8 to TRBJ1-1; a weak D match, TRBD1 (5 bases). The CDR3 is 16 residues long. V lost 5 bases and J lost 2, with 18 bases in between. The germline V gene has CDR1 SGHVS and CDR2 FQNEAQ. The CDR3 region is CASSPGAPRTNTEAFF. The CDR3 DNA is TGTGCCAGCAGCCCTGGGGCGCCTAGGACAAACACTGAAGCTTTCTTT.

The chain is built from TRBV6-5 and TRBJ1-5; no clear D. The germline gives CDR1 MNHEY, CDR2 SVGAGI. Trimming left V 6 bases short and J 1 base short, with 10 bases between. The CDR3 consists of 14 residues. This CDR3 is CASSKRGSNQPQHF. The CDR3 nucleotides read TGTGCCAGCAGCAAACGAGGGAGCAATCAGCCCCAGCATTTT.